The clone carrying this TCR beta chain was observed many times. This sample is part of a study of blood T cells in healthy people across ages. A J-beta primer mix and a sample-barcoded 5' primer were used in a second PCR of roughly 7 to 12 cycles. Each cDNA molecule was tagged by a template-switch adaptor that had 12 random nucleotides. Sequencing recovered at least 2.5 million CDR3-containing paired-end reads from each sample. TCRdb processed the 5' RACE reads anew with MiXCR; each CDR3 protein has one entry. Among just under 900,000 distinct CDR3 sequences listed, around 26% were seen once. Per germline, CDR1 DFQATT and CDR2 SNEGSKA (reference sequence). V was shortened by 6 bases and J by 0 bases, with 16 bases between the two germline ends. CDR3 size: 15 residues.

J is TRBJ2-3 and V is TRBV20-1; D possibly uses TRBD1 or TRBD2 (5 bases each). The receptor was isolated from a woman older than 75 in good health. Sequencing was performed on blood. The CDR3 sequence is CSAQIPGRSTDTQYF. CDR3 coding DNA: TGCAGTGCCCAGATACCGGGACGGAGCACAGATACGCAGTATTTT.